Shown below are 17 T cell receptor beta chains from a single sample sequenced in a study of blood T cells in healthy people across ages. Alongside a J-beta primer mix, a sample-barcoded 5' primer served in a second PCR lasting 7 to 11 cycles. Each CDR3 protein is one row after TCRdb ran MiXCR on the 5' RACE reads. The table shows nearly 800,000 distinct CDR3 sequences, with 20% to 30% occurring only once. The same specimen was also included in a second study, on T cells of mothers and their children.

The sequenced sample consisted of blood. The receptors were sampled from a boy younger than 18 in good health.

This clonotype was observed at least ten times. The rearrangement links TRBV6-6 to TRBJ2-5, with D unresolved. CDR3 length: 13 amino acids. In germline, CDR1 is MNHNY, CDR2 SVGAGI (reference sequence). The germline V and J ends were trimmed by 1 base and 4 bases, with 7 bases remaining between them. The CDR3 protein is CASSYYPGETQYF. The CDR3 DNA reads as TGTGCCAGCAGTTACTACCCGGGAGAGACCCAGTACTTC.

Only a few counts were recorded for this clonotype. The J gene is TRBJ2-5, the V gene TRBV2; 8 nucleotides align to TRBD1. Per the germline V gene, CDR1 is SNHLY and CDR2 is FYNNEI. The V and J ends lost 7 bases and 4 bases, in that order; junction bases with no gene match: 8. This CDR3 is 14 amino acids long. The chain's CDR3 is CASMESQGAETQYF. CDR3 sequence (DNA): TGTGCCAGCATGGAATCTCAGGGGGCAGAGACCCAGTACTTC.

V usage is TRBV28 and J usage is TRBJ2-4; the D gene is possibly TRBD2 (5 bases). Germline CDR1 and CDR2: MDHEN and SYDVKM. The CDR3 length is 18 residues. V was shortened by 7 bases and J by 0 bases, with 22 bases between the two germline ends. In DNA form, the CDR3 reads TGTGCCAGCAACACGCTTAAGGACTCGTTTTTAGCCAAAAACATTCAGTACTTC. This encodes CASNTLKDSFLAKNIQYF.

This clonotype has more than one count but fewer than ten. The V gene is TRBV20-1, the J gene TRBJ2-1, with TRBD1 matching over 10 bases. This CDR3 comprises 13 residues. CDR1 is DFQATT and CDR2 is SNEGSKA in the germline V gene (reference sequence). The trim removed 6 bases at V and 6 bases at J, leaving 5 bases unmatched. DNA of the CDR3: TGCAGTGCGGGGACAGGGGATTCCAATGAGCAGTTCTTC. Translation: CSAGTGDSNEQFF.

Comment on this clonotype: One junction end disagrees with the germline gene, perhaps due to a read error. The chain employs TRBV7-9 and TRBJ2-7; D is possibly TRBD1 (6 bases). Germline CDR1 is SEHNR and CDR2 is FQNEAQ (reference sequence). The CDR3 is 15 amino acids. This CDR3 is CASSFTGTVSDEQYF. In DNA form, the CDR3 reads TGTGCCAGCAGCTTTACAGGGACGGTCTCCGACGAGCAGTACTTC.

V usage is TRBV12-3 or TRBV12-4 and J usage is TRBJ2-7; D is unclear. Trimming removed 3 bases at V and 1 base at J, with 7 bases between. The CDR3 sequence is 13 residues long. CDR3 loop: CASSLFSSYEQYF. The CDR3, as DNA: TGTGCCAGCAGTTTGTTTAGTTCCTACGAGCAGTACTTC.

This clonotype has only a few counts. V gene TRBV7-6 combines with J gene TRBJ2-5; D remains ambiguous. The last part of the DNA fits TRBJ2-7 better; the J call may be wrong. This CDR3 has 14 amino acids. CDR1 is SGHVS, CDR2 FNYEAQ, per germline. In DNA, the CDR3 is TGTGCCAGCAGCTTGGGTACGAACCTGGACGAGCAGTACTTC. The encoded protein is CASSLGTNLDEQYF.

The J gene is TRBJ2-7, the V gene TRBV29-1; D not resolved. This CDR3 is built from 13 residues. The germline V gene encodes CDR1 SQVTM and CDR2 ANQGSEA. The V and J ends lost 4 bases and 2 bases respectively, with 12 bases between them. As DNA, the CDR3 is TGCAGCGTTGCCCAACAAACCCCCTACGAGCAGTACTTC. It specifies CSVAQQTPYEQYF.

V usage is TRBV7-2 and J usage is TRBJ2-2; D might be TRBD1 (6 bases). V lost 5 bases, J lost 0 bases, and 7 bases lay in between. Germline V lookup: CDR1 SGHTA, CDR2 FQGNSA. The CDR3 extends over 14 amino acids. The CDR3 protein is CASSRQANTGELFF. The DNA of the CDR3 is TGTGCCAGCAGCAGACAGGCGAACACCGGGGAGCTGTTTTTT.

A few counts support this clonotype. The J gene is TRBJ1-2, the V gene TRBV9; D ambiguous. The CDR3 totals 12 residues. Germline assignment: CDR1 SGDLS and CDR2 YYNGEE. The V end lost 3 bases, the J end lost 6 bases, and 9 bases lay between the germline ends. DNA for the CDR3: TGTGCCAGCAGCGATTATGGGAATGGCTACACCTTC. Translation: CASSDYGNGYTF.

The chain combines TRBV10-3 with TRBJ2-3; the D is unclear. V was clipped by 1 base and J by 6 bases, with 2 bases between them. The CDR3 covers 11 residues. Germline V gives CDR1 ENHRY, CDR2 SYGVKD. The chain's CDR3 is CAISEYDTQYF. The CDR3 DNA is TGTGCCATCAGTGAGTACGATACGCAGTATTTT.

This clonotype was detected a few times. The chain has TRBV4-3 and TRBJ2-5; no clear D gene. The CDR3 consists of 16 residues. Trimming cost V 0 bases and J 7 bases, with 18 bases left between them. CDR1 is LGHNA and CDR2 is YSLEER in the germline V gene. The CDR3 reads CASSQDAASSRGTQYF. CDR3 DNA sequence: TGCGCCAGCAGCCAAGATGCGGCATCTTCCCGAGGGACCCAGTACTTC.

The chain links TRBV7-9 to TRBJ1-2; 8 nucleotides match TRBD1. Per germline, CDR1 SEHNR and CDR2 FQNEAQ (reference sequence). V was pared by 5 bases and J by 0 bases, with 17 bases of the junction left unmatched. This CDR3 spans 19 amino acids. DNA for the CDR3: TGTGCCAGCAGCACACTCGTTCAGGGGGCGGCTCGAGCTAACTATGGCTACACCTTC. Protein product: CASSTLVQGAARANYGYTF.

This clonotype has a handful of counts. The rearrangement links TRBV7-9 to TRBJ2-5, with D unclear. V was trimmed by 1 base and J by 5 bases, leaving 17 bases between them. The germline CDR1 and CDR2 sequences are SEHNR and FQNEAQ (reference sequence). This CDR3 contains 16 residues. The CDR3 bases are TGTGCCAGCAGCTTAGGGGGATTCGCCAACGGGGAGACCCAGTACTTC. The encoded protein is CASSLGGFANGETQYF.

This clonotype has just a few counts. This sequence joins TRBV28 and TRBJ2-1; TRBD1 aligns across 8 bases. This CDR3 region has 15 residues. The germline V gene encodes CDR1 MDHEN and CDR2 SYDVKM. V shed 6 bases, J shed 1 base, and the junction held 5 bases outside the gene matches. The CDR3 nucleotides are TGTGCCAGCAGCGTCAACAGGGGGTCCTACAATGAGCAGTTCTTC. Translating it yields CASSVNRGSYNEQFF.

V and J are TRBV5-6 and TRBJ1-1; possibly TRBD1 for D (5 bases). Germline values: CDR1 SGHDT, CDR2 YYEEEE. V gave up 6 bases and J gave up 0 bases, with 15 bases separating them. The CDR3 contains 15 residues. The chain's CDR3 is CASTSTGDMNTEAFF. CDR3 in DNA: TGTGCCAGCACCTCTACGGGGGATATGAACACTGAAGCTTTCTTT.

This clonotype was seen a handful of times. The chain carries TRBV6-5 and TRBJ1-2, with a weak D call TRBD1 (5 bases). The germline V gene has CDR1 MNHEY and CDR2 SVGAGI. The V end lost 2 bases, the J end lost 0 bases, and 22 bases lay between the germline ends. There are 19 residues in the CDR3. The CDR3 region is CASSYLPPGSGTTNYGYTF. The CDR3 nucleotides read TGTGCCAGCAGTTACCTCCCTCCGGGCAGCGGGACTACTAACTATGGCTACACCTTC.